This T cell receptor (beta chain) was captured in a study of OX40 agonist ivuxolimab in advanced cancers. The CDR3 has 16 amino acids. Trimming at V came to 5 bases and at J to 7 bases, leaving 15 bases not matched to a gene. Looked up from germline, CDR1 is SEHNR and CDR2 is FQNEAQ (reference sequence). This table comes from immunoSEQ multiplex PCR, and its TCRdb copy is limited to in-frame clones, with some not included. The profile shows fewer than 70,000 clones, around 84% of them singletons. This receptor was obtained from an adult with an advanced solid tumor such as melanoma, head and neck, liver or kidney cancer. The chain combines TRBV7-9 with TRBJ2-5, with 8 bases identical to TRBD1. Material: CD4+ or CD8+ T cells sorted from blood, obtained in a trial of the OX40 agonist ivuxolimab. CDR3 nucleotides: TGTGCCAGCAGCCGACTCGACAGGGGACCATGGGGGACCCAGTACTTC. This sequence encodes CASSRLDRGPWGTQYF.